This entry features one T cell receptor (beta chain) sequence. Its antigen is still unknown. The data were taken from a study of cytomegalovirus exposure and HLA in healthy donors. Findings of the study overall: Fewer N-insertions (relative to the roughly 630-donor mean) were reportedly seen in an Asian-associated ancestry cluster in a later analysis. The presence/absence work took it that sequencing depth was about the same across donors. Indistinguishability led to the exclusion of some V segments, TRBV6-2 and TRBV6-3 included.

V dropped 4 bases and J dropped 4; count of bases not matched to a gene: 6. Germline CDR1 is LGHNA and CDR2 is YSLEER. The CDR3 consists of 15 residues. PCR involved 60 Vbeta and 13 Jbeta primers. Using immunoSEQ multiplex PCR, the repertoire was profiled, and TCRdb retains in-frame clones only, with some absent. In the table there are roughly 150,000 clones, approximately 80% of which are singletons. Despite likely unrecorded immune exposures, the donors were nominally healthy at the time of sampling. Sequencing used PBMCs. The genes are TRBV4-3 and TRBJ1-4, with 7 bases that match TRBD1. This TCR derives from a man in his thirties or forties in good health and CMV-seronegative. CDR3 sequence reads: CASSRLGTVNEKLFF. CDR3 sequence (DNA): TGCGCCAGCAGCCGGTTGGGGACAGTTAATGAAAAACTGTTTTTT.